The 22 T cell receptor beta chains reported below all come from one sample, sequenced in a study of T cell responses to AZD1222 COVID-19 vaccine (dated by TCRdb to 2020 to 2023). Library generation was performed with the immunoSEQ multiplex PCR assay. The table was pulled from immuneACCESS by TCRdb, which kept in-frame rearrangements only. Such tables lose some clones; where checked, under half of the loss comes from unresolved V genes, and the rest has no known cause. This sample comprises 55,000 to 75,000 clones, 88% of them detected only once. Of the sample, around 8% falls within the top ten clones. The sample's time point label is to be understood as: baseline before first vaccination. The starting material was peripheral blood, obtained on day 0 of AZD1222 vaccination. Source of these receptors: an adult in good health.

The CDR3 protein is CASSPFSLRAGDNSPLHF. For the CDR3, the DNA is TGTGCCAGCTCACCATTTTCCTTAAGGGCAGGGGATAATTCACCCCTCCACTTT. J is TRBJ1-6 and V is TRBV18; D may be TRBD1 (6 bases). With 2 bases removed from V and 5 bases from J, the gap between germline ends came to 19 bases. The CDR3 contains 18 residues. Per the germline V gene, CDR1 is KGHSH and CDR2 is LQKENI.

Here the CDR3 reads CASVSRTRFTEAFF. In DNA form, the CDR3 reads TGTGCCAGCGTCTCCCGGACCAGGTTCACTGAAGCTTTCTTT. V is TRBV27 and J is TRBJ1-1; D is unresolved. The V end lost 8 bases, the J end lost 4 bases, and 17 bases lay between the germline ends. The CDR3 covers 14 residues. Germline V gene lookup returns CDR1 MNHEY and CDR2 SMNVEV (reference sequence).

This rearrangement joins TRBV6-6 to TRBJ1-1; D is unclear. This CDR3 is built from 13 residues. Germline-derived CDR1 and CDR2 are MNHNY and SVGAGI (reference sequence). Trimming pared 6 bases from V and 3 bases from J, leaving 11 bases between. CDR3 residues: CASSAISDTEAFF. CDR3 sequence (DNA): TGTGCCAGCAGCGCCATTTCGGACACTGAAGCTTTCTTT.

The chain employs TRBV10-1 and TRBJ1-5, with unresolved D. Germline V gene lookup returns CDR1 WNHNN and CDR2 SYGVQD (reference sequence). CDR3 size: 12 residues. V gave up 0 bases and J gave up 6 bases, with 3 bases separating them. The CDR3 region is CASSESSQPQHF. Written as DNA, the CDR3 is TGCGCCAGCAGTGAGTCTAGTCAGCCCCAGCATTTT.

In regard to this clone: Within the sample, other DNA sequences also encode this same CDR3. V usage is TRBV3-1 (or the pseudogene TRBV3-2) and J usage is TRBJ1-1; TRBD1 aligns across 7 bases. J was trimmed by 4 bases and V by 4 bases; bases with no gene match: 6. The length of the CDR3 is 14 residues. The germline CDR1 and CDR2 sequences are LGHDT and YNNKEL (reference sequence). The DNA of the CDR3 is TGTGCCAGCAGCCGGAACAGGGGTGTCACTGAAGCTTTCTTT. Translated: CASSRNRGVTEAFF.

The chain joins TRBV19 to TRBJ1-5; D unresolved. Germline CDR1 is LNHDA and CDR2 is SQIVND (reference sequence). This CDR3 is built from 12 residues. The V gene lost 8 bases and the J gene lost 0 bases, with 5 bases spanning the gap. CDR3 nucleotides: TGTGCCAGTTGTTATAGCAATCAGCCCCAGCATTTT. Translating it yields CASCYSNQPQHF.

J is TRBJ1-1 and V is TRBV29-1, with TRBD1 matching over 7 bases. The CDR3 has 15 amino acids. Trimming at V came to 2 bases and at J to 4 bases, leaving 10 bases not matched to a gene. CDR1 is SQVTM, CDR2 ANQGSEA, per germline. The DNA for the CDR3 is TGCAGCGTTGAATTGGGAGGGGGCCCGGGCACTGAAGCTTTCTTT. Translated, it gives CSVELGGGPGTEAFF.

V is TRBV11-2 and J is TRBJ2-1; D not certain. The V end was cut by 5 bases, the J end by 8 bases, with 10 bases between. The CDR3 length is 12 residues. Per germline, CDR1 SGHAT and CDR2 FQNNGV. The CDR3 here is CASSRTDDEQFF. The CDR3 coding sequence is TGTGCCAGCAGCCGAACCGACGATGAGCAGTTCTTC.

This rearrangement joins TRBV7-2 to TRBJ1-5; no definite D call. Germline loops: CDR1 SGHTA, CDR2 FQGNSA. The CDR3 loop spans 14 amino acids. V lost 6 bases, J lost 2 bases, and 11 bases lay in between. The CDR3 sequence: CASSTGFGNQPQHF. As DNA, the CDR3 is TGTGCCAGCAGTACGGGATTCGGCAATCAGCCCCAGCATTTT.

The rearrangement links TRBV27 to TRBJ1-1; D not certain. The CDR3 loop spans 14 amino acids. CDR1 MNHEY and CDR2 SMNVEV come from the germline V gene (reference sequence). V lost 4 bases and J 4 bases, leaving 13 bases between the germline ends. The CDR3 DNA sequence: TGTGCCAGCAGTTCCCAGGTGCAGACCACTGAAGCTTTCTTT. This sequence encodes CASSSQVQTTEAFF.

The rearrangement uses TRBV29-1 and TRBJ1-1, with D hard to call. Trimming shortened V by 7 bases and J by 0 bases, and 21 bases separated the two germline ends. From germline, CDR1 is SQVTM and CDR2 ANQGSEA. The CDR3 extends over 16 amino acids. DNA for the CDR3: TGCAGCGCCAAACCCACTCACAAGGCACTGAACACTGAAGCTTTCTTT. The encoded protein is CSAKPTHKALNTEAFF.

The gene calls are TRBV29-1 and TRBJ1-4; D is unclear. The CDR3 is 13 amino acids. The V gene's germline CDR1 is SQVTM and CDR2 ANQGSEA. The V end was cut by 5 bases, the J end by 0 bases, with 7 bases between. The CDR3 DNA follows: TGCAGCGTTCTTCCAGCAACTAATGAAAAACTGTTTTTT. Translating gives CSVLPATNEKLFF.

This chain uses TRBV5-8 with TRBJ1-2; D might be TRBD1 (5 bases). Looked up from germline, CDR1 is SGHTS and CDR2 is YDEGEE. Trimming cost V 0 bases and J 5 bases, with 20 bases left between them. This CDR3 has 17 amino acids. CDR3 protein: CASSLAWGNPGVYGYTF. CDR3 nucleotides: TGTGCCAGCAGCTTGGCTTGGGGGAACCCGGGTGTTTATGGCTACACCTTC.

The chain carries TRBV6-5 and TRBJ1-2; 7 bases map to TRBD1. The CDR3 is 14 amino acids. Germline CDR1 is MNHEY and CDR2 is SVGAGI. Trimming removed 3 bases from V and 7 bases from J; junction bases left unmatched: 8. The CDR3 spells CASSYRQGIGGYTF. CDR3 DNA sequence: TGTGCCAGCAGTTATAGACAGGGAATCGGTGGCTACACCTTC.

The CDR3 DNA is TGCGCCAGCAGTGGTGGGGACATTCGGGAGACCCAGTACTTC. Protein sequence: CASSGGDIRETQYF. The rearrangement joins TRBV10-1 to TRBJ2-5, with TRBD1 as a possible D gene (6 bases). Trimming removed 4 bases at V and 5 bases at J, with 14 bases between. Germline CDR1 WNHNN, CDR2 SYGVQD (reference sequence). The CDR3 loop spans 14 amino acids.

The rearrangement joins TRBV19 to TRBJ1-2; D possibly corresponds to TRBD1 (5 bases). V was clipped by 10 bases and J by 2 bases, with 14 bases between them. Germline V gene sequence: CDR1 LNHDA, CDR2 SQIVND (reference sequence). The CDR3 contains 13 residues. The CDR3 DNA follows: TGTGCCACCCTGTTGCGGGGCAACTATGGCTACACCTTC. Translating gives CATLLRGNYGYTF.

This clone came up once. DNA of the CDR3: TGTGCCAGCAGCTTCTGGACTAGCCCCCCATACAATGAGCAGTTCTTC. The encoded protein is CASSFWTSPPYNEQFF. The chain carries TRBV5-5 and TRBJ2-1, with 8 bases fitting TRBD2. Germline CDR1 and CDR2: SGHKS and YYEKEE (reference sequence). The J segment lost 4 bases and the V segment lost 2 bases, leaving 8 bases of the junction unmatched. The CDR3 has 16 amino acids.

This clone was seen a single time. The CDR3 loop reads CASSFFRGANYGYTF. The CDR3 DNA reads as TGTGCCAGCAGTTTTTTCAGGGGGGCAAACTATGGCTACACCTTC. This sequence joins TRBV6-5 and TRBJ1-2; TRBD1 agrees at 7 bases. CDR1 MNHEY and CDR2 SVGAGI come from the germline V gene. Losses at the gene ends were 4 bases for V and 2 bases for J; bases not matched to a gene: 7. The CDR3 is 15 amino acids.

The chain links TRBV9 to TRBJ2-4; D could derive from TRBD1 or TRBD2 (5 bases each). This CDR3 region has 14 residues. Germline CDR1 reads SGDLS; CDR2 reads YYNGEE. V was clipped by 1 base and J by 4 bases, with 9 bases between them. Written as DNA, the CDR3 is TGTGCCAGCAGCGTACGGGACCTAAAAAACATTCAGTACTTC. Protein: CASSVRDLKNIQYF.

CDR3 sequence: CSVVKDGGYTF. The CDR3 DNA reads as TGCAGCGTTGTGAAGGACGGGGGCTACACCTTC. The rearrangement links TRBV29-1 to TRBJ1-2; D is unclear. The CDR3 totals 11 residues. V was trimmed by 4 bases and J by 8 bases, leaving 11 bases between them. CDR1 SQVTM and CDR2 ANQGSEA come from the germline V gene.

CDR3 DNA sequence: TGTGCCAGTAGTGTTCAAGAGACCCAGTACTTC. Translating it yields CASSVQETQYF. This rearrangement joins TRBV19 to TRBJ2-5, with unresolved D. This CDR3 has 11 amino acids. Germline CDR1 reads LNHDA; CDR2 reads SQIVND (reference sequence). V shed 5 bases and J shed 2 bases, with 3 bases lying between them.

In its sample, this clone was seen once. The chain joins TRBV19 to TRBJ1-2; D call uncertain. The CDR3 has 12 residues. Germline CDR1 is LNHDA and CDR2 is SQIVND (reference sequence). V was cut by 3 bases and J by 8 bases, with 10 bases left in between. This CDR3 reads CASSMGARGYTF. The CDR3 nucleotides read TGTGCCAGTAGTATGGGTGCTCGCGGCTACACCTTC.